This TCR beta chain is drawn from a study of molecular identifiers for immune sequencing clone quantification. General study results and limits: Among about a million naive cells, spiked Jurkat TCR RNA from a single cell was reportedly detectable. Naive cells had under 1% of molecules in clones above 20 RNA copies, effectors over 98%.

Trimming cost V 7 bases and J 4 bases; bases outside gene matches: 8. Germline V gene lookup returns CDR1 WSHSY and CDR2 SAAADI. CDR3 length: 15 amino acids. On this clonotype: No antigen is known for it.

Naive CD8 T cells were sorted, and the gate applied was CD8+CD4-CCR7+CD45RA+. Each CDR3 protein gets one entry after TCRdb re-called the PCR reads with MiXCR. The table records approximately 500,000 distinct CDR3 sequences, 25% of them present only once. The sequenced sample consisted of naive CD8+ T cells from blood, with Jurkat cell RNA spiked in. Indicated subset: FACS-sorted CD8+CD4-CCR7+CD45RA+ naive T cells. V and J are TRBV10-2 and TRBJ2-3, with 10 positions matching TRBD2. The TCR was taken from a human donor in good health. Some libraries in this study had Jurkat cell RNA spiked in. DNA for the CDR3: TGCGCCAGCAACCCCCTAGCGGGAGCTTCAGATACGCAGTATTTT. The encoded protein is CASNPLAGASDTQYF.